This T cell receptor (beta chain) was captured by sequencing in a study of siplizumab effects on memory and regulatory T cells. This CDR3 contains 15 residues. The germline gives CDR1 SEHNR, CDR2 FQNEAQ (reference sequence). V shed 5 bases, J shed 2 bases, and the junction held 0 bases outside the gene matches. Concerning this clone itself: No antigen is known for it.

Produced via immunoSEQ multiplex PCR; TCRdb's table is partial and in-frame only. The table includes around 100,000 clones, approximately 93% detected once. Study-wide points: Tracing alloreactive clones into unstimulated subsets worked for only a minor fraction of them. Memory cells seemed less diverse than naive T cells, which seemed major alloresponse contributors.

Sequencing was performed on non-Treg CD4+ T cells sorted from blood. V is TRBV7-9 and J is TRBJ2-1; TRBD2 aligns across 13 bases. This clonotype originated in a human donor in good health. CDR3 bases: TGTGCCAGCAGCGGACTAGCGGGGGCCTACAATGAGCAGTTCTTC. Residues: CASSGLAGAYNEQFF.